The 3 T cell receptor beta chains below come from one sample, sequenced in a study of blood T cell repertoires in COVID-19 (TCRdb year 2020). The receptor library was made with the immunoSEQ multiplex PCR assay. TCRdb took this table from immuneACCESS and kept in-frame rearrangements with V and J called. Such tables lack part of the clones; where checked against another copy, unresolved V genes explain under half of the gap, and the rest is unexplained. The sample records roughly 130,000 clones, about four fifths of which are singletons. The biggest ten clones account for roughly an eighth of the sample. The source material was peripheral blood. These receptors were taken from a woman under 40 who had recovered from COVID-19.

This chain connects TRBV27 to TRBJ1-5; 8 bases are shared with TRBD1. V shed 5 bases and J 0 bases; nucleotides not matched to a gene: 6. CDR1 is MNHEY and CDR2 is SMNVEV in the germline V gene (reference sequence). The CDR3 is 16 amino acids. This CDR3 reads CASSPGQGYSNQPQHF. Here the CDR3 DNA reads TGTGCCAGCAGTCCAGGACAGGGTTATAGCAATCAGCCCCAGCATTTT.

V gene TRBV30 combines with J gene TRBJ2-1; unclear D gene. Trimming pared 3 bases from V and 9 bases from J, leaving 15 bases between. Germline CDR1 reads GTSNPN; CDR2 reads SVGIG (reference sequence). CDR3 size: 13 residues. CDR3 sequence (DNA): TGTGCCTGGAGCCCTTCCCCGTACGGTGAGCAGTTCTTC. It encodes CAWSPSPYGEQFF. Supplemented by reference TRBV30 and TRBJ2-1, the full variable domain reads SQTIHQWPATLVQPVGSPLSLECTVEGTSNPNLYWYRQAAGRGLQLLFYSVGIGQISSEVPQNLSASRPQDRQFILSSKKLLLSDSGFYLCAWSPSPYGEQFFGPGTRLTVL.

This clone appeared once. The chain recombines TRBV18 with TRBJ2-6, with D possibly being TRBD1 (5 bases). This CDR3 is built from 14 residues. V dropped 2 bases and J dropped 8 bases, with 10 bases sitting between them. Germline CDR1 is KGHSH and CDR2 is LQKENI. This CDR3 reads CASSPTDSPNVLTF. CDR3 DNA sequence: TGTGCCAGCTCACCAACCGACAGCCCCAACGTCCTGACTTTC.